The source of this TCR beta chain is a study of blood T cell repertoires in COVID-19 (dated by TCRdb to the early 2020s). Looking at the study overall: Samples covering the acute and convalescent phases of COVID-19 were provided by collaborators in the United States, Italy and Spain. The prospective study material was composed of cDNA or gDNA derived from T cells, B-cell-depleted T cells, or PBMCs. Subjects who had been exposed to COVID-19, were actively infected with it, or had recovered from it provided the deeply sampled blood TCRbeta repertoires that made up the dataset. The repertoires were made available in a free public database intended to serve as a resource for research on the immune response to SARS-CoV-2. The samples were drawn from two sources: the first 160 participants of the ongoing ImmuneRACE study, and 1,254 subjects contributed by 6 global collaborators. Nearly every sample came with metadata listing a de-identified subject ID, COVID-19 status, age in years and sex. Where available, HLA class I and class II types were taken from metadata supplied by the sample provider and were not determined by assay-based typing. Results and caveats for the whole study, not just this receptor: How much clinical and demographic metadata was included differed by source and by participant, and the metadata was provided uncurated.

As to this clone: This clone's antigen is unknown. Base qualities are not recorded, but no much larger clone differs from it by a single base.

TCRbeta CDR3 regions were amplified from genomic DNA using the immunoSEQ Assay, a bias-controlled multiplex PCR. For the original study's pipeline: The number of nucleated cells in each sample was estimated by amplification of reference gene primers within the assay. To quantify the absolute abundance of each unique TCRbeta CDR3 rearrangement, sequence reads were collapsed and filtered. For each sample, productive Simpson clonality was calculated by taking the square root of Simpson's diversity index across productive rearrangements. TCRdb mirrors the immuneACCESS table, restricted to in-frame sequences. Some clones are absent from its copies; in checked studies, under half trace to an unresolved V gene, and the reason for the others is unknown. V and J calls and clone size come straight from that table; D and trimming were deduced from the DNA. This sample holds roughly 49,000 clones; less than 90% were observed only once. In total, the top ten clones hold about 1.4% of the sample.

Whole blood was collected in K2EDTA tubes by collaborating institutions according to the institutions' own protocols. For TCRbeta analysis, collaborator samples were shipped as frozen whole blood, as isolated PBMCs, or as DNA extracted from either sample type. This receptor was identified in a man aged 50-60 years with acute or convalescent COVID-19. Material for sequencing was peripheral blood.

The nucleotide sequence reads as follows: TGTGCCAGCAGCACGGGGGGTTACGAAGCTTTCTTT. Its translation is CASSTGGYEAFF. Here the chain combines TRBV7-9 and TRBJ1-1, with a tentative D gene TRBD1 over 5 matching bases. The germline V gene encodes CDR1 SEHNR and CDR2 FQNEAQ (reference sequence). The CDR3 covers 12 residues, taking in both the cysteine and the phenylalanine. Only CDR3 DNA is held: 36 bases, read in frame from base 1. The V end loses 5 bases and the J end loses 8 bases, and a stretch of 12 bases separates them. Where the CDR3 stops, the reference TRBV7-9 and TRBJ1-1 genes take over; the full variable domain is DTGVSQNPRHKITKRGQNVTFRCDPISEHNRLYWYRQTLGQGPEFLTYFQNEAQLEKSRLLSDRFSAERPKGSFSTLEIQRTEQGDSAMYLCASSTGGYEAFFGQGTRLTVV.